A selection of T cell receptor beta chains follows, all from one sample in a study of prognosis after radiotherapy for stage I lung cancer. A single record per CDR3 protein comes from TCRdb applying MiXCR to the multiplex PCR reads. Of 20,000 to 25,000 distinct CDR3 sequences listed, around 40% are singletons. The source material was PBMCs, sampled before or after stereotactic body radiation therapy (not recorded which). These TCRs come from a donor over 45 with non-small cell lung cancer. Both conserved end residues are part of each CDR3. The D gene is left open where the match is weak. Some rows mark clone size as missing; the rest say once, few, many or name a class of expanded clone.

abundance,j_gene,v_gene,d_gene,CDR3nt,CDR3aa
many,TRBJ1-6,TRBV12-3/TRBV12-4,TRBD1,TGTGCCAGCAGGTCCGGGACAGGGGGTTTCTCACCCCTCCACTTT,CASRSGTGGFSPLHF
-,TRBJ2-3,TRBV2,-,TGTGCCAGCAGCCCTCAAAATGTGGACCCCCGCACAGATACGCAGTATTTT,CASSPQNVDPRTDTQYF
-,TRBJ2-6,TRBV27,-,TGTGCCAGCAGTATGCTAACATGCTTCTCTGGGGCCAACTTCCTGACTTTC,CASSMLTCFSGANFLTF
-,TRBJ2-1,TRBV27,-,TGTGCCAGCAGTTTGTCACCCTCACGGTTGATCTTCTTC,CASSLSPSRLIFF
many,TRBJ2-1,TRBV20-1,TRBD2,TGCAGTGTACGCCGAATAGCGGGAGGCGGGAATGAGCAGTTCTTC,CSVRRIAGGGNEQFF
-,TRBJ2-1,TRBV20-1,TRBD2,TGCAGTGCTCCCCGATTGCGGACTAGCGGGACGGACTTTGGTGAGCAGTTCTTC,CSAPRLRTSGTDFGEQFF
many,TRBJ2-1,TRBV7-3,-,TGTGCCAGCAGCTTCTTAGGGGGAGCTAGTAATGAGCAGTTCTTC,CASSFLGGASNEQFF
few,TRBJ1-3,TRBV6-1,TRBD1,TGTGCCAGCAGAGCGGACAGGGACTCTGGAAACACCATATATTTT,CASRADRDSGNTIYF
many,TRBJ2-2,TRBV11-1,-,TGTGCCAGCAGCTTAAGTCGGGCCGGGGAGCTGTTTTTT,CASSLSRAGELFF
many,TRBJ2-7,TRBV28,TRBD2,TGTGCCAGCAGTTCTCCCCTAGCGGGAGGCTTCCACGAGCAGTACTTC,CASSSPLAGGFHEQYF
-,TRBJ1-1,TRBV20-1,-,TGCAGTGCTAGGTCCCCTAATGAAGCTTTCTTT,CSARSPNEAFF
-,TRBJ1-1,TRBV20-1,-,TGCAGTGCTAGAGACCCGACAGTGAACACTGAAGCTTTCTTT,CSARDPTVNTEAFF
many,TRBJ1-4,TRBV5-1,TRBD1,TGCGCCAGCAGCGTAGGGACAGGGGATAATGAAAAACTGTTTTTT,CASSVGTGDNEKLFF
many,TRBJ2-2,TRBV18,-,TGTGCCAGCTCACCGATCGGGAGAAACGGGGAGCTGTTTTTT,CASSPIGRNGELFF
many,TRBJ2-1,TRBV6-2/TRBV6-3,TRBD2,TGTGCCAGCAGTTACACCCCTCTAGCGGGAGGGTACAATGAGCAGTTCTTC,CASSYTPLAGGYNEQFF
many,TRBJ1-3,TRBV28,-,TGTGCCAGCAGTCAACCGACAGGCTCTGGAAACACCATATATTTT,CASSQPTGSGNTIYF
-,TRBJ1-1,TRBV5-1,-,TGCGCCAGCAGCATGTTGGGACACACTGAAGCTTTCTTT,CASSMLGHTEAFF
many,TRBJ2-6,TRBV10-3,TRBD2,TGTGCCATCAGGGGGGGGGCTGGGGCCAACGTCCTGACTTTC,CAIRGGAGANVLTF
many,TRBJ2-5,TRBV12-5,TRBD2,TGTGCTAGTGGTTTGGTCCTAGCGGGAGGTGGAGAGACCCAGTACTTC,CASGLVLAGGGETQYF
many,TRBJ1-3,TRBV3-1,-,TGTGCCAGCAGCCCCGCGGTCTCTGGAAACACCATATATTTT,CASSPAVSGNTIYF
medium-sized,TRBJ2-7,TRBV27,TRBD1,TGTGCCAGCAGTTTATTGCCCCCACAGGGGGCTAGCTCCTACGAGCAGTACTTC,CASSLLPPQGASSYEQYF
-,TRBJ2-1,TRBV19,TRBD2,TGTGCCAGTAGTATTGTGGCTAGCGGGACTACCTACAATGAGCAGTTCTTC,CASSIVASGTTYNEQFF
-,TRBJ2-7,TRBV12-3/TRBV12-4,TRBD2,TGTGCCAGCACCGACCGGGGACTAGCGGGAGCGGAGTACGAGCAGTACTTC,CASTDRGLAGAEYEQYF